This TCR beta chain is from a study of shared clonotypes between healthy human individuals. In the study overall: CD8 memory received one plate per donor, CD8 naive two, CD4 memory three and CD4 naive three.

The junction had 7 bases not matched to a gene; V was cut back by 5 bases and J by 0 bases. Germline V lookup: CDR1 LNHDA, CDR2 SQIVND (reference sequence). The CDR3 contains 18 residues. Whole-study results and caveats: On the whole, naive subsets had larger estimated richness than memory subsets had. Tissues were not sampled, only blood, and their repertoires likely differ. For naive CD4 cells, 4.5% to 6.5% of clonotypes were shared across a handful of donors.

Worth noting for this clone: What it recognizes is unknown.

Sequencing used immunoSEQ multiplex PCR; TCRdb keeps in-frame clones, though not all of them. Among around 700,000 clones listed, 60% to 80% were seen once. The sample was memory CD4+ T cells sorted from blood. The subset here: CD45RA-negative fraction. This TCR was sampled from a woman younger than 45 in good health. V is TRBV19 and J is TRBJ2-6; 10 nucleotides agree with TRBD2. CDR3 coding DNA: TGTGCCAGTAGTCCCTATAGCGGGAGGTCCTCTGGGGCCAACGTCCTGACTTTC. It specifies CASSPYSGRSSGANVLTF. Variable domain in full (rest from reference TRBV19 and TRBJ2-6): DGGITQSPKYLFRKEGQNVTLSCEQNLNHDAMYWYRQDPGQGLRLIYYSQIVNDFQKGDIAEGYSVSREKKESFPLTVTSAQKNPTAFYLCASSPYSGRSSGANVLTFGAGSRLTVL.